The TCR beta chain under discussion was sequenced for a study of read filtering for tumor transcriptome and immune sequencing. V was trimmed by 0 bases and J by 5 bases, leaving 13 bases between them. Per the germline V gene, CDR1 is GTSNPN and CDR2 is SVGIG (reference sequence). There are 14 residues in the CDR3. From about 0.4 ug of RNA, a library with molecular barcoded alpha/delta and beta/gamma adaptors was made. Each CDR3 protein gets one entry after TCRdb re-called the reads with MiXCR. The sample consists of around 130,000 distinct CDR3 sequences, about 13% of them appearing once. At the time of active disease, bone marrow was collected from every patient.

The sequenced material came from a population of CD138-negative cells sorted from bone marrow. This TCR derives from a donor aged 40 or over with multiple myeloma. This chain uses TRBV30 with TRBJ1-1; D remains unclear. The CDR3 region has the DNA TGTGCCTGGAGTGTACTCCCCATGAGGACTGAAGCTTTCTTT. As protein: CAWSVLPMRTEAFF.